These 28 T cell receptor beta chains originate from one sample sequenced in a study of T cells in Graves' hyperthyroidism and ophthalmopathy. Amplification of TCR beta CDR3 regions used RNA as the template. First-round RT-PCR targeting the TCR CDR3 was performed with the HTBI primer set. A single record per CDR3 protein comes from TCRdb applying MiXCR to the multiplex PCR reads. The sample has about 640,000 distinct CDR3 sequences, around 20% seen once. Sequences were obtained from blood. These receptors all come from a man between 25 and 39 years old with Graves' ophthalmopathy.

To note about this clonotype: A much larger clone differs from this one at a single base, so this may be a read error. The chain uses TRBV6-2 or TRBV6-3 and TRBJ1-1, with unresolved D. CDR1 and CDR2 (germline): MNHEY, SVGEGT. V dropped 2 bases and J dropped 4 bases, with 14 bases sitting between them. The CDR3 runs to 15 residues. In DNA, the CDR3 is TGTGCCAGCAGTTACGCCAGGACGGTGAGCACTGAAGCTTTCTTT. This sequence encodes CASSYARTVSTEAFF.

This clonotype was seen a handful of times. The rearrangement links TRBV2 to TRBJ1-2; D is undetermined. Trimming removed 5 bases from V and 2 bases from J, with 15 bases in between. The CDR3 spans 15 residues. Germline V gene lookup returns CDR1 SNHLY and CDR2 FYNNEI. This chain's CDR3 is CASSIVQTPNYGYTF. The CDR3, as DNA: TGTGCCAGCAGTATCGTGCAGACACCCAACTATGGCTACACCTTC.

The genes are TRBV7-6 and TRBJ2-4; perhaps TRBD2 as D (5 bases). Germline CDR1 is SGHVS and CDR2 is FNYEAQ. With 1 base removed from V and 8 bases from J, the gap between germline ends came to 15 bases. CDR3 length: 15 residues. The CDR3 bases are TGTGCCAGCAGCTTAGGCTCGGCCCCCGGGGACATTCAGTACTTC. Translated, it gives CASSLGSAPGDIQYF.

J is TRBJ2-1 and V is TRBV28; D possibly corresponds to TRBD1 (5 bases). Trimming shortened V by 4 bases and J by 5 bases, and 12 bases separated the two germline ends. The CDR3 extends over 14 amino acids. Per the germline V gene, CDR1 is MDHEN and CDR2 is SYDVKM. CDR3 in DNA: TGTGCCAGCAGTTCCCACGACAGAGACAATGAGCAGTTCTTC. Translating gives CASSSHDRDNEQFF.

This clonotype was counted ten times or more. V usage is TRBV12-3 or TRBV12-4 and J usage is TRBJ2-3, with unresolved D. The CDR3 totals 14 residues. Trimming pared 6 bases from V and 2 bases from J, leaving 12 bases between. The CDR3 region has the DNA TGTGCCAGCAGGGACGGGCCCACCACAGATACGCAGTATTTT. As protein: CASRDGPTTDTQYF.

This clonotype was found a few times. The chain carries TRBV6-1 and TRBJ2-5; 9 nucleotides line up with TRBD2. Unmatched junction bases numbered 9, after V lost 3 bases and J lost 4 bases. Germline CDR1 is MNHNS and CDR2 is SASEGT. The CDR3 has 16 amino acids. The CDR3 here is CASSDPAGTSLETQYF. DNA of the CDR3: TGTGCCAGCAGTGATCCCGCCGGGACTAGCTTAGAGACCCAGTACTTC.

This chain uses TRBV27 with TRBJ2-7, with 7 positions matching TRBD1. The junction had 14 bases not matched to a gene; V was cut back by 6 bases and J by 6 bases. The CDR3 is made up of 15 amino acids. Per germline, CDR1 MNHEY and CDR2 SMNVEV (reference sequence). CDR3 DNA sequence: TGTGCCAGCAGCCCCCAGGGGCAGGGGGAGCGCGAGCAGTACTTC. Translation gives CASSPQGQGEREQYF.

V usage is TRBV7-2 and J usage is TRBJ1-2; D perhaps matches TRBD1 (5 bases). The CDR3 length is 13 residues. With 6 bases removed from V and 3 bases from J, the gap between germline ends came to 11 bases. The germline V gene encodes CDR1 SGHTA and CDR2 FQGNSA. Here the CDR3 reads CASSLDTYYGYTF. The DNA for the CDR3 is TGTGCCAGCAGTCTGGACACATACTATGGCTACACCTTC.

The rearrangement uses TRBV29-1 and TRBJ2-1; perhaps TRBD2 as D (6 bases). The CDR3 consists of 15 residues. The V end lost 4 bases, the J end lost 4 bases, and 17 bases lay between the germline ends. Germline assignment: CDR1 SQVTM and CDR2 ANQGSEA. In DNA form, the CDR3 reads TGCAGCGTTGTAACCGGGAGCTCCCTATACAATGAGCAGTTCTTC. Translation: CSVVTGSSLYNEQFF.

The chain links TRBV11-2 to TRBJ2-5; 8 bases fit TRBD2. The junction had 3 bases not matched to a gene; V was cut back by 1 base and J by 5 bases. The CDR3 has 14 amino acids. Germline CDR1 SGHAT, CDR2 FQNNGV. The CDR3 DNA sequence: TGTGCCAGCAGCTTAGTAGGCGGGAGGGAGACCCAGTACTTC. This sequence encodes CASSLVGGRETQYF.

This clonotype occurred a few times. V and J are TRBV7-3 and TRBJ2-3, with 9 bases fitting TRBD1. The CDR3 runs to 15 residues. Germline V gene data show CDR1 as SGHTA and CDR2 as FQGTGA. V shed 5 bases, J shed 3 bases, and the junction held 6 bases outside the gene matches. CDR3 nucleotides: TGTGCCAGCAGCCCAACAGGGGGCATTACAGATACGCAGTATTTT. Protein product: CASSPTGGITDTQYF.

The genes are TRBV27 and TRBJ1-1, with D maybe TRBD1 (5 bases). The CDR3 has 15 amino acids. Germline-derived CDR1 and CDR2 are MNHEY and SMNVEV (reference sequence). Trimming took off 5 bases at V and 1 base at J, with 14 bases between the two ends. The DNA for the CDR3 is TGTGCCAGCAGTACCCTGGGGGAGACGAACACTGAAGCTTTCTTT. This encodes CASSTLGETNTEAFF.

This clonotype was seen repeatedly, ten times or more. J is TRBJ1-4 and V is TRBV28; 7 bases map to TRBD1. There are 15 residues in the CDR3. V lost 3 bases and J lost 2; bases outside the gene matches: 3. Germline V gene data show CDR1 as MDHEN and CDR2 as SYDVKM. CDR3 residues: CASSLNRGTNEKLFF. The DNA for the CDR3 is TGTGCCAGCAGTTTGAACAGGGGCACTAATGAAAAACTGTTTTTT.

About this clonotype itself: Germline is not matched at one junction end, which may reflect a read error. The chain recombines TRBV4-1 with TRBJ2-2; D may be TRBD2 (7 bases). The CDR3 is 18 amino acids. Germline loops: CDR1 MGHRA, CDR2 YSYEKL. The chain's CDR3 is CASSQSGWGGLNTGKLFF. In DNA, the CDR3 is TGCGCCAGCAGCCAAAGCGGCTGGGGGGGGCTGAACACCGGGAAGCTGTTTTTT.

This clonotype has only a few counts. This chain uses TRBV28 with TRBJ2-4; 7 bases fit TRBD1. The germline V gene has CDR1 MDHEN and CDR2 SYDVKM. The trim removed 1 base at V and 3 bases at J, leaving 21 bases unmatched. The CDR3 loop spans 21 amino acids. CDR3: CASSLYEQGDGTGWDKNIQYF. The CDR3 DNA reads as TGTGCCAGCAGTTTATACGAGCAGGGGGACGGCACGGGTTGGGACAAAAACATTCAGTACTTC.

The gene calls are TRBV27 and TRBJ2-2; D gene unclear. Germline V gene lookup returns CDR1 MNHEY and CDR2 SMNVEV (reference sequence). V was clipped by 2 bases and J by 4 bases, with 8 bases between them. The CDR3 is made up of 14 amino acids. The CDR3 loop reads CASSLGVFTGELFF. DNA for the CDR3: TGTGCCAGCAGTTTAGGGGTTTTCACCGGGGAGCTGTTTTTT.

V is TRBV7-2 and J is TRBJ2-1; D not certain. Trimming cost V 2 bases and J 7 bases, with 18 bases left between them. This CDR3 spans 16 amino acids. Germline CDR1 reads SGHTA; CDR2 reads FQGNSA. DNA for the CDR3: TGTGCCAGCAGCTTAAGCGCCGCGAGAGTTGTAAATGAGCAGTTCTTC. As protein: CASSLSAARVVNEQFF.

The V gene is TRBV20-1, the J gene TRBJ2-3, with unresolved D. Germline V gene lookup returns CDR1 DFQATT and CDR2 SNEGSKA (reference sequence). The CDR3 consists of 14 residues. V was clipped by 3 bases and J by 0 bases, with 10 bases between them. CDR3 protein: CSASGVDSTDTQYF. Here the CDR3 DNA reads TGCAGTGCTAGTGGAGTTGATAGCACAGATACGCAGTATTTT.

The DNA of the CDR3 is TGCAGCGTTGGCCTGGGGACACCGCTCCAAGAGACCCAGTACTTC. Translating gives CSVGLGTPLQETQYF. The rearrangement uses TRBV29-1 and TRBJ2-5; TRBD1 is a possible D gene (6 bases). The CDR3 sequence is 15 residues long. V was clipped by 4 bases and J by 1 base, with 16 bases between them. Germline lookup yields CDR1 SQVTM and CDR2 ANQGSEA. Based on the CDR3 plus reference TRBV29-1 and TRBJ2-5, the full variable domain is SAVISQKPSRDICQRGTSLTIQCQVDSQVTMMFWYRQQPGQSLTLIATANQGSEATYESGFVIDKFPISRPNLTFSTLTVSNMSPEDSSIYLCSVGLGTPLQETQYFGPGTRLLVL.

The chain employs TRBV7-9 and TRBJ2-7; no clear D gene. V lost 5 bases and J lost 2, with 16 bases in between. CDR3 length: 15 amino acids. Germline V lookup: CDR1 SEHNR, CDR2 FQNEAQ (reference sequence). The CDR3 protein is CASSPSGGTPYEQYF. The CDR3 nucleotides are TGTGCCAGCAGCCCGTCGGGCGGTACGCCCTACGAGCAGTACTTC.

This chain joins TRBV29-1 and TRBJ1-1, with 8 bases aligning to TRBD1. CDR1 SQVTM and CDR2 ANQGSEA come from the germline V gene. This CDR3 contains 14 residues. V was pared by 0 bases and J by 4 bases, with 4 bases of the junction left unmatched. Written as DNA, the CDR3 is TGCAGCGTTGAAGATGGACAGGGAACCACTGAAGCTTTCTTT. This codes for CSVEDGQGTTEAFF.

This clonotype came up a few times. The CDR3 DNA reads TGTGCCAGCAGTCTAGACCGGGACAGCCCCTACGAGCAGTACTTC. It encodes CASSLDRDSPYEQYF. The chain carries TRBV6-1 and TRBJ2-7, with 7 bases fitting TRBD1. J lost 2 bases, V lost 5 bases, and 9 bases had no gene match. The CDR3 covers 15 residues. Germline values: CDR1 MNHNS, CDR2 SASEGT.

This chain joins TRBV28 and TRBJ2-3, with D possibly being TRBD1 (7 bases). V gave up 11 bases and J gave up 2 bases, with 14 bases separating them. CDR1 MDHEN and CDR2 SYDVKM come from the germline V gene. This CDR3 is 13 amino acids long. CDR3 in DNA: TGTGCCGCAGGGGGGCTCCCCACAGATACGCAGTATTTT. Residues: CAAGGLPTDTQYF. Drawing the rest from reference TRBV28 and TRBJ2-3, the complete variable domain is DVKVTQSSRYLVKRTGEKVFLECVQDMDHENMFWYRQDPGLGLRLIYFSYDVKMKEKGDIPEGYSVSREKKERFSLILESASTNQTSMYLCAAGGLPTDTQYFGPGTRLTVL.

This chain links TRBV5-1 with TRBJ2-3; D not certain. The CDR3 spans 14 residues. Germline loops: CDR1 SGHRS, CDR2 YFSETQ. The V end was cut by 4 bases, the J end by 6 bases, with 15 bases between. CDR3 nucleotide sequence: TGCGCCAGCAGCCAAGAGCGTGGCCCGGATACGCAGTATTTT. Its protein product is CASSQERGPDTQYF.

The chain is built from TRBV7-8 and TRBJ2-2, with 10 bases lining up with TRBD1. V gave up 2 bases and J gave up 6 bases; unmatched junction bases: 3. The CDR3 loop spans 15 amino acids. Germline CDR1 reads SGHVS; CDR2 reads FQNEAQ. The CDR3 loop is CASSLRQGAAGELFF. CDR3 DNA sequence: TGTGCCAGCAGCTTAAGACAGGGGGCCGCCGGGGAGCTGTTTTTT.

The chain uses TRBV6-8 and TRBJ2-7; perhaps TRBD2 as D (6 bases). Germline V gene data show CDR1 as MNHGY and CDR2 as SAAAGT. This CDR3 contains 15 residues. Trimming stripped 4 bases from V and 3 bases from J, with 16 bases between. The CDR3 DNA follows: TGTGCCAGCAGTTCCCACGTGCGGGACCACTACGAGCAGTACTTC. It yields the protein CASSSHVRDHYEQYF.

CDR3 region: CASQGLDAAGELFF. The CDR3 DNA is TGTGCCAGCCAAGGACTAGATGCGGCCGGGGAGCTGTTTTTT. The J gene is TRBJ2-2, the V gene TRBV4-2; TRBD2 agrees at 7 bases. Germline V gene sequence: CDR1 LGHNA, CDR2 YNFKEQ. This CDR3 comprises 14 residues. Trimming took 8 bases from V and 6 from J; bases not matched to a gene: 9.

The chain has TRBV20-1 and TRBJ2-5; 11 bases are shared with TRBD2. The CDR3 is made up of 15 amino acids. Per germline, CDR1 DFQATT and CDR2 SNEGSKA (reference sequence). The trim removed 2 bases at V and 2 bases at J, leaving 4 bases unmatched. In nucleotides, the CDR3 is TGCAGTGCTAGAATAGCGGGGGGGGGACAAGAGACCCAGTACTTC. Amino acids: CSARIAGGGQETQYF.